This TCR beta chain was observed in a study of cytomegalovirus exposure and HLA in healthy donors. The CDR3 spans 11 residues. Germline V gives CDR1 SQVTM, CDR2 ANQGSEA. V lost 7 bases and J lost 1, with 7 bases in between. Study-wide results and caveats: TCR beta chains associated with HLA were, in a later analysis, more clonally expanded than equally common others. The study had only CMV serostatus as immune exposure information.

PCR used 60 Vbeta primers and 13 Jbeta primers. Some clones are missing from TCRdb's copy, which holds only in-frame ones; the method was immunoSEQ multiplex PCR. This table has about 170,000 clones, roughly four fifths appearing once. A remark on this clone: The antigen is undetermined.

Sequencing used PBMCs. V gene TRBV29-1 combines with J gene TRBJ1-1, with no clear D. This clonotype was sampled from a woman in her 30s in good health and CMV-seropositive. The CDR3 region is CSGRWNTEAFF. The CDR3 DNA reads TGCAGCGGCCGGTGGAACACTGAAGCTTTCTTT.